There are many counts of the clone carrying this T cell receptor (beta chain). Antigen: not known. TCRdb itself ran the reads through MiXCR, one entry per CDR3 protein. The data hold over 250,000 distinct CDR3 sequences, with about 20% observed a single time. There are 15 residues in the CDR3. From germline, CDR1 is MGHDK and CDR2 SYGVNS. The V end lost 1 base, the J end lost 0 bases, and 9 bases lay between the germline ends. The data belong to a study of T cell repertoires in cytomegalovirus infection. As for the study in general: Through public TCR beta signatures, both CMV infection and matching HLA type were indicated. General study findings and limits: Carriage of CMV together with the relevant HLA was identifiable through cumulative public TCR beta family frequency. Clonotypes of TCR beta that were HLA-C-restricted and CMV-specific dominated the ex vivo response.

This chain uses TRBV25-1 with TRBJ1-1, with D perhaps matching TRBD1 (5 bases). This sequence was found in a human donor in good health (CMV status not recorded). Some clones in this sample may be carry-over from other donors' samples. The sequences come from cultured PBMCs, collected from culture after CMV antigen stimulation. CDR3 amino acids: CASSELEGMNTEAFF. As DNA, the CDR3 is TGTGCCAGCAGTGAATTAGAGGGGATGAACACTGAAGCTTTCTTT.